This T cell receptor beta chain is drawn from a study of Graves' ophthalmopathy and Graves' hyperthyroidism. The CDR3 is 19 residues long. Germline-derived CDR1 and CDR2 are MNHEY and SVGAGI. The junction had 11 bases not matched to a gene; V was cut back by 4 bases and J by 2 bases. RNA transcripts served as template for amplifying TCR beta CDR3 sequences. First-round RT-PCR with HTBI primers preceded a second-round multiplex PCR. TCRdb called the multiplex PCR reads again in MiXCR, with one record for every CDR3 protein. The sample lists 45,000 to 60,000 distinct CDR3 sequences; approximately 50% were seen once. This clonotype was observed a handful of times.

The source material was peripheral blood. The genes are TRBV6-5 and TRBJ2-3; 14 bases are shared with TRBD2. This sequence was found in an adult woman with Graves' ophthalmopathy. For the CDR3, the DNA is TGTGCCAGCAGTTCCATGGGACTAGCGGGGGCAGATGACACAGATACGCAGTATTTT. It encodes CASSSMGLAGADDTDTQYF.